This TCR beta chain was profiled in a study of CD4 T cells in relation to SARS-CoV-2 and coronaviruses. Across the study: The HLA restriction of the shared crossreactive spike epitopes was mapped.

The germline gives CDR1 SGHDN, CDR2 FVKESK. Trimming cost V 2 bases and J 0 bases, with 11 bases left between them. The CDR3 covers 17 residues. Produced via immunoSEQ multiplex PCR; TCRdb's table is partial and in-frame only. The sample has 60,000 to 75,000 clones, more than 80% seen once. CD4+ T cells from unexposed donors were obtained before the COVID-19 pandemic (2011-2018). The receptor comes from a human donor in good health. V is TRBV14 and J is TRBJ1-6; tentative D call: TRBD1 (6 bases). Sequenced material: naive CD4+ T cells from PBMCs. Documented subset: naive CD4+ T cells isolated by negative enrichment. The chain's CDR3 is CASSQYRTDSYNSPLHF. CDR3 nucleotides: TGTGCCAGCAGCCAATACCGGACAGACTCCTATAATTCACCCCTCCACTTT. Looking up the rest from reference TRBV14 and TRBJ1-6 gives the full variable domain: EAGVTQFPSHSVIEKGQTVTLRCDPISGHDNLYWYRRVMGKEIKFLLHFVKESKQDESGMPNNRFLAERTGGTYSTLKVQPAELEDSGVYFCASSQYRTDSYNSPLHFGNGTRLTVT.